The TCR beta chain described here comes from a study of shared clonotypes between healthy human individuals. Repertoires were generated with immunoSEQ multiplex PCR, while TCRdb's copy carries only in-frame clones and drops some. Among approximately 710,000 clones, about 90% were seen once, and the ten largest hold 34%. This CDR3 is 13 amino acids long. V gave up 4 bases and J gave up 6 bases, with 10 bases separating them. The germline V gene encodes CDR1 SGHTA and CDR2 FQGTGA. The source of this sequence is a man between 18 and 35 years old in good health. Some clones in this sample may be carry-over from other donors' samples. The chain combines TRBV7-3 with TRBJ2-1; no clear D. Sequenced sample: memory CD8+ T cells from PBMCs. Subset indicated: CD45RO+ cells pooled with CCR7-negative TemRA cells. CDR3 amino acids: CASSSPASNEQFF. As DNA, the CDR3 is TGTGCCAGCAGCTCCCCCGCTTCCAATGAGCAGTTCTTC.